The 8 T cell receptor beta chains below come from one sample, sequenced in a study of monozygotic twins with inflammatory bowel disease. TCRdb derives one entry per CDR3 protein from the 5' RACE reads, leaving out DNA. This table holds tens of thousands of distinct CDR3 sequences. Specimen: blood. Receptors were obtained from a human donor with ulcerative colitis or Crohn's disease, or a healthy co-twin of an affected twin (not recorded which).

The gene calls are TRBV12-3 or TRBV12-4 and TRBJ1-5; TCRdb indicates TRBD1, and absent DNA this call remains unverified. This CDR3 is built from 14 residues. The CDR3 reads CASRPGSRGQPQHF.

This rearrangement joins TRBV3-1 to TRBJ2-3. There are 15 residues in the CDR3. CDR1 and CDR2 (germline): LGHDT, YNNKEL (reference sequence). CDR3 region: CASSPDAAGWDTQYF.

The rearrangement links TRBV19 to TRBJ1-3; as DNA is missing, the TRBD1 call by TCRdb cannot be tested. Germline V CDR1 and CDR2: LNHDA, SQIVND (reference sequence). This CDR3 contains 15 residues. Here the CDR3 reads CASSIWGGSGNTIYF.

CDR3 residues: CASSLYRTYEQYF. This chain joins TRBV13 and TRBJ2-7; TCRdb indicates TRBD1, and absent DNA this call remains unverified. Germline V gene data show CDR1 as PRHDT and CDR2 as FYEKMQ (reference sequence). The CDR3 totals 13 residues.

The chain links TRBV29-1 to TRBJ1-1; TCRdb designates TRBD1, a call that cannot be tested without DNA. Germline loops: CDR1 SQVTM, CDR2 ANQGSEA. This CDR3 is 13 amino acids long. CDR3: CSAQTGLNTEAFF.

This sequence joins TRBV28 and TRBJ2-1. The CDR3 has 12 residues. Germline CDR1 is MDHEN and CDR2 is SYDVKM. CDR3 sequence: CASSAYLHEQFF.

The CDR3 reads CSASDRGDIQYF. This rearrangement joins TRBV20-1 to TRBJ2-4; the D call of TRBD1 rests on TCRdb alone, since no DNA is present to check it. CDR1 DFQATT and CDR2 SNEGSKA come from the germline V gene (reference sequence). The CDR3 sequence is 12 residues long.

The V gene is TRBV5-5, the J gene TRBJ2-4; the D call of TRBD1 rests on TCRdb alone, since no DNA is present to check it. CDR3 length: 15 residues. CDR1 is SGHKS and CDR2 is YYEKEE in the germline V gene (reference sequence). The CDR3 sequence is CASSPDRSFKNIQYF.